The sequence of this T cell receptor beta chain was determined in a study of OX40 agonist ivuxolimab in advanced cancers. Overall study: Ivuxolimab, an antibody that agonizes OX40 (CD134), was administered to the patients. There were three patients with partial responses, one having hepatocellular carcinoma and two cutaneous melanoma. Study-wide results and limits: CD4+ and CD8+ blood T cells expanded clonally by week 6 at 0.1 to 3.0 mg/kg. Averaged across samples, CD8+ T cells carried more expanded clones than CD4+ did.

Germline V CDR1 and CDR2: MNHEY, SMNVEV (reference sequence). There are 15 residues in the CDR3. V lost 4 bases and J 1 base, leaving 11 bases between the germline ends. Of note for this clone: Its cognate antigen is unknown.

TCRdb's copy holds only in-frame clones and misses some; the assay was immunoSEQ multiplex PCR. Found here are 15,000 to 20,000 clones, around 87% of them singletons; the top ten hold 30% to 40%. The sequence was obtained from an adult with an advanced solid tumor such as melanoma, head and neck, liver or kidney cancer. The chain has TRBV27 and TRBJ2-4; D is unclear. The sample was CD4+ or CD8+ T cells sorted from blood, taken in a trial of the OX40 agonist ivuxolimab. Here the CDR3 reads CASSSLVGAKNIQYF. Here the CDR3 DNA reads TGTGCCAGCAGTTCCTTAGTCGGGGCCAAAAACATTCAGTACTTC.